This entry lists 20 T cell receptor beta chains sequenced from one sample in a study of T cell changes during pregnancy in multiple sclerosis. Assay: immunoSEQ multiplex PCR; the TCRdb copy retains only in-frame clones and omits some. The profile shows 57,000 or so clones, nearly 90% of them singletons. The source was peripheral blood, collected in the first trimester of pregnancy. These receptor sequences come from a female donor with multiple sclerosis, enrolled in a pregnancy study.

Here the CDR3 reads CASSLAAGLSGNTIYF. CDR3 nucleotides: TGTGCCAGCAGCTTAGCGGCAGGTTTGTCTGGAAACACCATATATTTT. The chain recombines TRBV7-9 with TRBJ1-3; D is uncertain. Trimming cost V 0 bases and J 1 base, with 10 bases left between them. Germline V gene lookup returns CDR1 SEHNR and CDR2 FQNEAQ (reference sequence). The length of the CDR3 is 16 residues.

CDR3 sequence (DNA): TGTGCCAGCAGCCAAGCGGGACTAGCGGAGTACGAGCAGTACTTC. Amino acid sequence: CASSQAGLAEYEQYF. This rearrangement joins TRBV4-2 to TRBJ2-7, with TRBD2 identical over 11 bases. CDR3 length: 15 residues. Germline trimming cut 1 base from V and 4 bases from J; bases unmatched to any gene: 3. Per germline, CDR1 LGHNA and CDR2 YNFKEQ.

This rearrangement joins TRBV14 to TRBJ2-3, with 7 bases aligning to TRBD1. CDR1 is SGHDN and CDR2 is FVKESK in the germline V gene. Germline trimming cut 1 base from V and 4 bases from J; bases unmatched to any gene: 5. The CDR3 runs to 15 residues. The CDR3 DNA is TGTGCCAGCAGCCAAGGACAGGGCTCAGCAGATACGCAGTATTTT. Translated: CASSQGQGSADTQYF. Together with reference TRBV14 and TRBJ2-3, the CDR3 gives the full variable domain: EAGVTQFPSHSVIEKGQTVTLRCDPISGHDNLYWYRRVMGKEIKFLLHFVKESKQDESGMPNNRFLAERTGGTYSTLKVQPAELEDSGVYFCASSQGQGSADTQYFGPGTRLTVL.

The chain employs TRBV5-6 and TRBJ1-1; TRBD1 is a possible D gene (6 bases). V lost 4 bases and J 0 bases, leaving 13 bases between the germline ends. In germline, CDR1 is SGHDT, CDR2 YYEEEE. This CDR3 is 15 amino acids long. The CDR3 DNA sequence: TGTGCCAGCAGCACCCGGACAGCTATGAACACTGAAGCTTTCTTT. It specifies CASSTRTAMNTEAFF.

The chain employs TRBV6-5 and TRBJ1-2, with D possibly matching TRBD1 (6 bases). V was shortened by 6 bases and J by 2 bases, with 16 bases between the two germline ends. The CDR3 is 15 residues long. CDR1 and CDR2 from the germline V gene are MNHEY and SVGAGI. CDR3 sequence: CASRETGTLNYGYTF. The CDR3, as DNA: TGTGCCAGCAGAGAGACAGGAACTTTAAACTATGGCTACACCTTC.

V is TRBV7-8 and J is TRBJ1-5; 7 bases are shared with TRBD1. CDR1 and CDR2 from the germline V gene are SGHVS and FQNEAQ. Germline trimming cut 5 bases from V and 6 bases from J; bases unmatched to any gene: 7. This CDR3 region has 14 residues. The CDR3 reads CASSQETGTQPQHF. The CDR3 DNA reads TGTGCCAGCAGCCAAGAGACAGGGACTCAGCCCCAGCATTTT.

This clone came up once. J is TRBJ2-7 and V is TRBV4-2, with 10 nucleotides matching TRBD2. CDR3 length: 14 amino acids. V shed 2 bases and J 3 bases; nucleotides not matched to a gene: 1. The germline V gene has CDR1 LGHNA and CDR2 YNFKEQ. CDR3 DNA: TGTGCCAGCAGCCAACCTAGCGGGAGCTACGAGCAGTACTTC. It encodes CASSQPSGSYEQYF.

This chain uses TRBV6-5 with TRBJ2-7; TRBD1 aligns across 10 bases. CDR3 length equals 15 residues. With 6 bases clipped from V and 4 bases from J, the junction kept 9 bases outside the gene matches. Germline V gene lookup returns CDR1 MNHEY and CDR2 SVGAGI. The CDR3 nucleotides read TGTGCCAGCAGGTCCCGGAGACAGGGGGCATACGAGCAGTACTTC. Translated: CASRSRRQGAYEQYF.

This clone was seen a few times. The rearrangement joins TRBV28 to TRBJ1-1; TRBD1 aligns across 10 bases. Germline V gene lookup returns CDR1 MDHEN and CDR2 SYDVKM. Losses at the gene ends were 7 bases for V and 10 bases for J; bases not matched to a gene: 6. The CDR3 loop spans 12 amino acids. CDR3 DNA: TGTGCCAGCAAATTACGGACAGGGGGAGCTTTCTTT. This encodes CASKLRTGGAFF.

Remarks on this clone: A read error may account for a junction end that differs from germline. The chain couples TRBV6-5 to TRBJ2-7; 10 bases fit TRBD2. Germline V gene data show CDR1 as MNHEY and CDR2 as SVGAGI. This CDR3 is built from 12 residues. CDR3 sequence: CAISSGRNEQYF. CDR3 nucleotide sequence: TGTGCCATCAGTAGCGGGAGGAACGAGCAGTACTTC.

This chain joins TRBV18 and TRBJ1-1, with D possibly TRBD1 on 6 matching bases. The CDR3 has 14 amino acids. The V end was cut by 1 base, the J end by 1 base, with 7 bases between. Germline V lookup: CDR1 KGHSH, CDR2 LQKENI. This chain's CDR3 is CASSPQGENTEAFF. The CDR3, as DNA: TGTGCCAGCTCACCACAGGGGGAGAACACTGAAGCTTTCTTT. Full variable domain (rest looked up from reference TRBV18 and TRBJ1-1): NAGVMQNPRHLVRRRGQEARLRCSPMKGHSHVYWYRQLPEEGLKFMVYLQKENIIDESGMPKERFSAEFPKEGPSILRIQQVVRGDSAAYFCASSPQGENTEAFFGQGTRLTVV.

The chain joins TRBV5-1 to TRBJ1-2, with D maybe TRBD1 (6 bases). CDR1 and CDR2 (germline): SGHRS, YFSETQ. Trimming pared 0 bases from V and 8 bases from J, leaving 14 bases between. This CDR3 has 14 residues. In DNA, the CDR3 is TGCGCCAGCAGCTTGGTCGGACAGTCCGTAGGCTACACCTTC. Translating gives CASSLVGQSVGYTF.

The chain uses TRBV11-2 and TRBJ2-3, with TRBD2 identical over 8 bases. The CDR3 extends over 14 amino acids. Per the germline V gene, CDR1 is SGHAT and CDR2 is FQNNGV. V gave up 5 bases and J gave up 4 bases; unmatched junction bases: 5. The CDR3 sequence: CASSPRTSPDTQYF. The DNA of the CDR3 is TGTGCCAGCAGCCCGAGGACTAGCCCAGATACGCAGTATTTT.

CDR3 nucleotide sequence: TGTGCCAGCAGCTCGCAGACTAGCGGGGGAGGCTCCTACGAGCAGTACTTC. This codes for CASSSQTSGGGSYEQYF. This chain connects TRBV7-2 to TRBJ2-7; the match to TRBD2 covers 12 bases. The CDR3 runs to 17 residues. V was pared by 4 bases and J by 0 bases, with 7 bases of the junction left unmatched. Germline V CDR1 and CDR2: SGHTA, FQGNSA.

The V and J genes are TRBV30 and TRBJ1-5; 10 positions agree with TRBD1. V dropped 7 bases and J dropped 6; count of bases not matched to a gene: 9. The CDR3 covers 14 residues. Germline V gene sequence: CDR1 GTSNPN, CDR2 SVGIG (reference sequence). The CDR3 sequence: CALASGTGVQPQHF. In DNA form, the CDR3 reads TGTGCCTTGGCCTCCGGGACAGGGGTTCAGCCCCAGCATTTT. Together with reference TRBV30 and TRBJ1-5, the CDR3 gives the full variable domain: SQTIHQWPATLVQPVGSPLSLECTVEGTSNPNLYWYRQAAGRGLQLLFYSVGIGQISSEVPQNLSASRPQDRQFILSSKKLLLSDSGFYLCALASGTGVQPQHFGDGTRLSIL.

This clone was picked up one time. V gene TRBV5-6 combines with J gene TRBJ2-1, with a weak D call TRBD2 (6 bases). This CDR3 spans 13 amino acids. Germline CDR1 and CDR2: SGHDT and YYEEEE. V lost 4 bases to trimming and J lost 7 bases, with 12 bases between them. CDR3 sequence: CASSRDSLNEQFF. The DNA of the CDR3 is TGTGCCAGCAGCCGGGACTCATTAAATGAGCAGTTCTTC.

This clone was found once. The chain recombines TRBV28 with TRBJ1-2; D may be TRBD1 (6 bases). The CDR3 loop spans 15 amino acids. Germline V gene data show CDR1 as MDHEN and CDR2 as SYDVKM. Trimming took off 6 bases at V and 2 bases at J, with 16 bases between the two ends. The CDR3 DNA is TGTGCCAGCAGCTTACCGACAGGAAGGAACTATGGCTACACCTTC. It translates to CASSLPTGRNYGYTF.

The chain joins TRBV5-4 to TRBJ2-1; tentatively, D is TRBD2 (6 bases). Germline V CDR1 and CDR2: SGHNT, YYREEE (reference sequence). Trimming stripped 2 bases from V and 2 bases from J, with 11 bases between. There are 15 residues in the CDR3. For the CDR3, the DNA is TGTGCCAGCAGCTTTCCAGGAGGGGCCTACAATGAGCAGTTCTTC. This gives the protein CASSFPGGAYNEQFF. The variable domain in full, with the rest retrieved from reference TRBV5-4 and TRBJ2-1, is ETGVTQSPTHLIKTRGQQVTLRCSSQSGHNTVSWYQQALGQGPQFIFQYYREEENGRGNFPPRFSGLQFPNYSSELNVNALELDDSALYLCASSFPGGAYNEQFFGPGTRLTVL.

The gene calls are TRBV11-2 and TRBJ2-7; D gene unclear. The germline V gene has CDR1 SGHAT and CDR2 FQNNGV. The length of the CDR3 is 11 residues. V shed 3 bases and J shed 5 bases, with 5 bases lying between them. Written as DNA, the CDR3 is TGTGCCAGCAGCTTCATCAACGAGCAGTACTTC. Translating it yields CASSFINEQYF.

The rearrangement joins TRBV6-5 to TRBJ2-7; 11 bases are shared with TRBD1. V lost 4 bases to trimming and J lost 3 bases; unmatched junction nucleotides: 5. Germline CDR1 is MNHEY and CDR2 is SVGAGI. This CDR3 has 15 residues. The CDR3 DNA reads TGTGCCAGCAGTTTGACCGGGACAGGGGGCTACGAGCAGTACTTC. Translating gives CASSLTGTGGYEQYF.